This T cell receptor (beta chain) was recorded in a study of CD8+CD57+ T cells in acquired aplastic anemia (dated by TCRdb to 2017 to 2018). For the wider study: On average, sorted CD4+ and CD8+ cells yielded about 3 ug of extracted DNA, with a range of roughly 0.17 to 27.4 ug. A CD8+CD57+ expansion meant a frequency higher than the mean frequency seen in healthy subjects. Overall study outcomes, separate from this receptor: Around 27 CD8+ CDR3 sequences were found in both patients and controls but appeared to be highly expressed in patients and within the immunodominant clones of the patients. Patients and healthy controls showed no significant difference in CD8+ Simpson's diversity (P=0.060).

The sample holds one count of this clonotype. Its antigen target is currently unknown. Per-base qualities were not stored, and no clone one base away is much larger. A single read is weak support. Genomic DNA was used as template for profiling of TCR beta VDJ combinations and CDR3 sequences. TCR repertoire sequencing was run on an Illumina HiSeq 2000. From the authors' description of their analysis: Repertoire assessment relied on Simpson's diversity index, CDR3 size and DJ length profiles, and TRBV/TRBJ rearrangement plots. The most abundant DNA sequence in the deep sequencing data was defined as the immunodominant clone. CDR3 amino acid sequences were screened for sharing across subjects and compared with published repertoires and the VDJdb database. Using fastp at Q25 and MiXCR, TCRdb reprocessed the public reads and kept productive beta chains. Under each unique CDR3 protein, matching rows form one entry showing the most common genes and DNA. In this record, the V and J calls reflect TCRdb's handling and not the investigators' own analysis. The sample table holds 200,000 or so distinct CDR3 sequences, of which just under 50% were seen once. The top ten clonotypes cover around a tenth of the sample.

Expansion of CD8+CD57+ cells had been shown by flow cytometry in the patients chosen for sequencing. Every patient had a diagnosis of severe acquired aplastic anemia based on International Study of Aplastic Anemia and Agranulocytosis and Camitta criteria. Patients had received no therapy at the time of blood sampling. The study deep-sequenced TCR repertoires of sorted CD4+ and CD8+ blood T cells from severe aplastic anemia patients and healthy subjects. Patients were enrolled in the USA under clinicaltrials.gov protocols 00001620, 01623167, 00001397, 00071045, 00081523 and 00961064. Ficoll-Paque density gradient centrifugation was used to isolate peripheral blood mononuclear cells. Before DNA extraction, CD4+ and CD8+ T cells were sorted by FACS or by magnetic beads. The CDR3, from cysteine to phenylalanine, totals 14 residues. Only the CDR3 region is kept as DNA, spanning 42 bases read in frame from base 1. V loses 6 bases of germline sequence and J loses 8 bases, and the interval between the two ends is 19 bases. The germline V gene (reference sequence) provides CDR1 DFQATT and CDR2 SNEGSKA.

What was sequenced was sorted CD4+, CD8+, or CD8+CD57+ T cells (not recorded which) from PBMCs. The rearrangement combines TRBV20-1 with TRBJ1-4; the D gene assignment is ambiguous. The receptor was derived from a human donor with aplastic anemia. The CDR3 is CSATPPNLPEKLFF. The DNA sequence is as follows: TGCAGTGCCACCCCACCTAATTTGCCGGAAAAACTGTTTTTT.